These 10 T cell receptor beta chains were all obtained from the same sample, sequenced in a study of blood T cell repertoires in COVID-19. The protocol was immunoSEQ multiplex PCR, while the TCRdb copy is restricted to in-frame clones and leaves out a portion. The sample has roughly 100,000 clones, approximately 89% seen once. Input material: peripheral blood. Every receptor here comes from a woman at least 80 years old in a cohort sampled during active COVID-19.

The chain joins TRBV7-3 to TRBJ2-3; a weak D match, TRBD1 (5 bases). This CDR3 comprises 15 residues. Germline CDR1 and CDR2: SGHTA and FQGTGA. V lost 1 base, J lost 3 bases, and 11 bases lay in between. The chain's CDR3 is CASSLNPGWTDTQYF. CDR3 in DNA: TGTGCCAGCAGCTTAAATCCAGGGTGGACAGATACGCAGTATTTT. Full variable domain (rest looked up from reference TRBV7-3 and TRBJ2-3): GAGVSQTPSNKVTEKGKYVELRCDPISGHTALYWYRQSLGQGPEFLIYFQGTGAADDSGLPNDRFFAVRPEGSVSTLKIQRTERGDSAVYLCASSLNPGWTDTQYFGPGTRLTVL.

The rearrangement links TRBV10-1 to TRBJ2-7; the D gene is possibly TRBD1 (5 bases). This CDR3 has 14 residues. The ends were cut back, 9 bases at V and 1 base at J, with 16 bases in the middle. CDR1 WNHNN and CDR2 SYGVQD come from the germline V gene (reference sequence). This CDR3 is CASRRDLGSYEQYF. CDR3 DNA sequence: TGCGCCAGTCGCAGGGATCTGGGGTCCTACGAGCAGTACTTC.

This clone was found once. V usage is TRBV21-1 and J usage is TRBJ2-1; no DNA check was done on the table's D call, TRBD2. TRBV21-1 is marked as a pseudogene. The CDR3 is 20 residues long. Here the CDR3 reads CASSKDWTSGIQHPRNEQFF. The CDR3 region has the DNA TGTGCCAGCAGCAAAGATTGGACTAGCGGGATCCAACACCCGAGGAATGAGCAGTTCTTC.

The V gene is TRBV23-1, the J gene TRBJ2-7; 10 bases agree with TRBD2. TRBV23-1 is an open reading frame whose function is uncertain. V shed 7 bases, J shed 0 bases, and the junction held 15 bases outside the gene matches. The CDR3 length is 18 residues. Written as DNA, the CDR3 is TGCGCCAGCATTTCGTTTACCCTTAGCGGGAGGCCCTCCTACGAGCAGTACTTC. Its protein product is CASISFTLSGRPSYEQYF.

This clone appeared a few times. The genes are TRBV25-1 and TRBJ2-3; 7 bases are a match to TRBD1. V lost 7 bases and J lost 3; bases outside the gene matches: 7. The length of the CDR3 is 14 residues. Germline loops: CDR1 MGHDK, CDR2 SYGVNS. The CDR3 region is CASKGAQGTDTQYF. The CDR3 DNA reads as TGTGCCAGCAAGGGGGCTCAGGGGACAGATACGCAGTATTTT.

The chain combines TRBV7-2 with TRBJ2-3; a weak D match, TRBD2 (6 bases). Trimming shortened V by 4 bases and J by 4 bases, and 9 bases separated the two germline ends. Looked up from germline, CDR1 is SGHTA and CDR2 is FQGNSA. The CDR3 spans 13 residues. The CDR3 DNA reads as TGTGCCAGCAGCTCTACGGGGGCAGATACGCAGTATTTT. Translation: CASSSTGADTQYF.

The chain is built from TRBV3-1 (or the pseudogene TRBV3-2) and TRBJ2-2, with TRBD2 matching 9 bases. The V and J ends lost 4 bases and 3 bases, in that order; junction bases with no gene match: 6. The germline V gene encodes CDR1 LGHDT and CDR2 YNNKEL (reference sequence). The CDR3 extends over 16 amino acids. The CDR3, as DNA: TGTGCCAGCAGCCGGCCCGGGACTAGCTACACCGGGGAGCTGTTTTTT. Translation: CASSRPGTSYTGELFF.

The rearrangement links TRBV27 to TRBJ1-5; D gene uncertain. V dropped 2 bases and J dropped 3 bases, with 8 bases sitting between them. CDR1 is MNHEY and CDR2 is SMNVEV in the germline V gene (reference sequence). The length of the CDR3 is 14 residues. For the CDR3, the DNA is TGTGCCAGCAGTTTAGTGTATAACAATCAGCCCCAGCATTTT. Protein product: CASSLVYNNQPQHF.

The rearrangement links TRBV11-2 to TRBJ2-2; 11 nucleotides align to TRBD2. This CDR3 spans 15 amino acids. The germline V gene has CDR1 SGHAT and CDR2 FQNNGV. Unmatched junction bases numbered 7, after V lost 8 bases and J lost 5 bases. The CDR3 nucleotides are TGTGCCAGCGCACCACTAGCGGGAGTTACCGGGGAGCTGTTTTTT. Translation gives CASAPLAGVTGELFF.

The CDR3 reads CATSRDALAGEAYEQYF. As DNA, the CDR3 is TGTGCCACCAGCAGAGATGCCCTAGCGGGGGAGGCCTACGAGCAGTACTTC. The chain uses TRBV15 and TRBJ2-7, with 10 bases fitting TRBD2. Germline CDR1 reads LNHNV; CDR2 reads YYDKDF (reference sequence). The V gene end was trimmed by 0 bases and the J gene end by 2 bases; junction bases not matched to a gene: 7. There are 17 residues in the CDR3.